This T cell receptor beta chain was captured by sequencing in a study of regulatory T cells in long-lasting Graves disease. Across the study: Graves' patients with a new diagnosis had received antithyroid drugs under 3 months. Findings and limits, study-wide: TCR diversity was lower in persistent Graves' patients than in newly diagnosed ones.

Investigators prepared the TCR beta libraries by applying iRepertoire HTBI primers and Arm-PCR of CDR3 regions. MiXCR was run by TCRdb on the multiplex PCR reads, yielding one entry per CDR3 protein. The sample has 390,000 or so distinct CDR3 sequences, about 12% seen once. The CDR3 is 16 amino acids. Germline V CDR1 and CDR2: SGHVS, FQNEAQ. With 4 bases clipped from V and 4 bases from J, the junction kept 10 bases outside the gene matches. This clonotype was found many times. Its antigen is unknown. Indicated time point: newly diagnosed GD, antithyroid drugs for less than 3 months. Preparation of the TCR library used RNA extracted from PBMCs. Graves' disease diagnosis was established per American Thyroid Association guidelines. This sample was shared with a second study, whose subject was T cells in Graves' hyperthyroidism and ophthalmopathy.

This sequence originates from a woman younger than 30 with Graves disease. Sequences were derived from peripheral blood mononuclear cells (PBMCs), sampled at new diagnosis, from a patient treated with antithyroid drugs. V is TRBV7-8 and J is TRBJ2-7, with 10 bases matching TRBD2. CDR3 region: CASSSARSGRAYEQYF. The DNA of the CDR3 is TGTGCCAGCAGCTCCGCCCGGAGCGGGAGGGCGTACGAGCAGTACTTC.